The 24 T cell receptor beta chains listed next were all sequenced from one sample in a study of radiation and T cells in renal cell carcinoma (dated by TCRdb to the early 2020s). The library was obtained by the immunoSEQ multiplex PCR assay. The immuneACCESS repertoire file appears here via TCRdb, limited to in-frame rearrangements. These files lack a portion of the clones; in checked studies, under half of the deficit traces to unresolved V genes, and the cause of the others is not known. The sample includes roughly 75,000 clones, with 82% observed a single time. Clones ranked in the top ten supply roughly 6.3% of the sample. The time point label, as the study defines it: blood 2 weeks post-SBRT. The treatment or condition tag for this specimen amounts to: 15 Gy SBRT to primary tumor, nephrectomy 4 weeks later. The sample here was blood, taken from a patient whose treatment included radiotherapy and nephrectomy. The receptor source for this set is a man aged 55 to 70 with renal cell carcinoma.

The gene calls are TRBV5-4 and TRBJ2-2; 8 bases map to TRBD2. Germline-derived CDR1 and CDR2 are SGHNT and YYREEE (reference sequence). CDR3 size: 13 residues. The J segment lost 8 bases and the V segment lost 5 bases, leaving 5 bases of the junction unmatched. CDR3 loop: CASSQSGRGELFF. In DNA, the CDR3 is TGTGCCAGCAGTCAGAGCGGGAGAGGGGAGCTGTTTTTT.

There are a few counts of this clone. CDR3 bases: TGCGCCAGCAGTATCGTTGAGGAGCAGTTCTTC. This encodes CASSIVEEQFF. V is TRBV10-2 and J is TRBJ2-1; the D is unclear. The CDR3 runs to 11 residues. Germline V gene data show CDR1 as WSHSY and CDR2 as SAAADI. V lost 5 bases and J 10 bases, leaving 9 bases between the germline ends.

This chain connects TRBV6-1 to TRBJ2-7; D gene uncertain. The CDR3 sequence is 13 residues long. Germline V gene data show CDR1 as MNHNS and CDR2 as SASEGT. Trimming cost V 6 bases and J 0 bases, with 9 bases left between them. The CDR3 here is CASRFGSSYEQYF. The CDR3 bases are TGTGCCAGCAGGTTCGGTAGCTCCTACGAGCAGTACTTC.

The J gene is TRBJ2-7, the V gene TRBV27, with D possibly being TRBD1 (5 bases). CDR3 length: 15 amino acids. The germline V gene encodes CDR1 MNHEY and CDR2 SMNVEV (reference sequence). Trimming stripped 6 bases from V and 0 bases from J, with 15 bases between. CDR3 in amino acids: CASSPAGISSYEQYF. CDR3 bases: TGTGCCAGCAGCCCCGCAGGGATAAGCTCCTACGAGCAGTACTTC.

The DNA for the CDR3 is TGTGCCAGCAGCCAGAATCTCGGAGATACGCAGTATTTT. Translation gives CASSQNLGDTQYF. This chain joins TRBV7-2 and TRBJ2-3; D remains unclear. CDR1 and CDR2 from the germline V gene are SGHTA and FQGNSA. The CDR3 runs to 13 residues. Trimming removed 5 bases from V and 5 bases from J, with 11 bases in between.

The CDR3 here is CASRTAGANVLTF. The CDR3 DNA reads as TGTGCCAGCCGCACCGCTGGGGCCAACGTCCTGACTTTC. J is TRBJ2-6 and V is TRBV28, with no clear D. The germline V and J ends were trimmed by 8 bases and 2 bases, with 7 bases remaining between them. CDR1 is MDHEN, CDR2 SYDVKM, per germline. There are 13 residues in the CDR3. Variable domain in full (rest from reference TRBV28 and TRBJ2-6): DVKVTQSSRYLVKRTGEKVFLECVQDMDHENMFWYRQDPGLGLRLIYFSYDVKMKEKGDIPEGYSVSREKKERFSLILESASTNQTSMYLCASRTAGANVLTFGAGSRLTVL.

The chain has TRBV5-1 and TRBJ2-1, with D hard to call. CDR3 length: 14 amino acids. Germline-derived CDR1 and CDR2 are SGHRS and YFSETQ. V gave up 2 bases and J gave up 3 bases, with 9 bases separating them. The CDR3 reads CASSFDQYYNEQFF. The DNA for the CDR3 is TGCGCCAGCAGCTTCGACCAGTACTACAATGAGCAGTTCTTC.

The chain employs TRBV21-1 and TRBJ1-5; the D segment call TRBD1 is taken from the table without a DNA check. TRBV21-1 is a documented pseudogene. The CDR3 is 17 amino acids. In DNA form, the CDR3 reads TGTGCCAGCAGTACGGGACAGGGGGCTTTCAGCAATCAGCCCCAGCATTTT. Translated: CASSTGQGAFSNQPQHF.

The rearrangement uses TRBV27 and TRBJ2-3, with TRBD2 identical over 7 bases. V was pared by 1 base and J by 0 bases, with 10 bases of the junction left unmatched. The CDR3 sequence is 18 residues long. The germline V gene has CDR1 MNHEY and CDR2 SMNVEV (reference sequence). CDR3 residues: CASSLFVGGQLSTDTQYF. In nucleotides, the CDR3 is TGTGCCAGCAGTTTATTCGTGGGAGGGCAGTTGAGCACAGATACGCAGTATTTT.

V gene TRBV7-9 combines with J gene TRBJ2-3; 7 bases map to TRBD2. The CDR3 is 18 residues long. The junction had 10 bases not matched to a gene; V was cut back by 1 base and J by 0 bases. The germline V gene encodes CDR1 SEHNR and CDR2 FQNEAQ (reference sequence). The CDR3 region has the DNA TGTGCCAGCAGCTTAGTGGCGGGGGATTTAACTAGCACAGATACGCAGTATTTT. Translating it yields CASSLVAGDLTSTDTQYF.

The chain recombines TRBV5-1 with TRBJ2-3; D is ambiguous. This CDR3 has 13 amino acids. Germline loops: CDR1 SGHRS, CDR2 YFSETQ. The germline V and J ends were trimmed by 5 bases and 2 bases, with 9 bases remaining between them. Here the CDR3 reads CASRESITDTQYF. The CDR3 DNA reads as TGCGCCAGCAGGGAGTCTATCACAGATACGCAGTATTTT.

The count of this clone is one. This rearrangement joins TRBV6-6 to TRBJ2-2; 7 bases map to TRBD1. CDR1 and CDR2 from the germline V gene are MNHNY and SVGAGI (reference sequence). The trim removed 2 bases at V and 0 bases at J, leaving 3 bases unmatched. The CDR3 covers 16 residues. The CDR3: CASSYPGGSNTGELFF. The CDR3 DNA is TGTGCCAGCAGTTACCCAGGGGGTTCGAACACCGGGGAGCTGTTTTTT.

As regards this clone: Distinct nucleotide sequences in the sample also encode this CDR3. The chain is built from TRBV19 and TRBJ1-4; D uncertain. The CDR3 extends over 11 amino acids. V gave up 2 bases and J gave up 8 bases, with 3 bases separating them. Germline CDR1 and CDR2: LNHDA and SQIVND (reference sequence). This CDR3 is CASSIREKLFF. The CDR3 DNA is TGTGCCAGTAGTATAAGGGAAAAACTGTTTTTT.

The chain is built from TRBV19 and TRBJ2-1, with D possibly matching TRBD2 (6 bases). The CDR3 is 15 residues long. Germline V gene data show CDR1 as LNHDA and CDR2 as SQIVND (reference sequence). V gave up 10 bases and J gave up 0 bases, with 16 bases separating them. The CDR3 loop reads CATSGGVSSYNEQFF. The CDR3 DNA follows: TGTGCCACTTCCGGAGGGGTGAGCTCCTACAATGAGCAGTTCTTC.

V is TRBV25-1 and J is TRBJ1-1; tentatively, D is TRBD1 (5 bases). Germline lookup yields CDR1 MGHDK and CDR2 SYGVNS. Trimming shortened V by 7 bases and J by 4 bases, and 13 bases separated the two germline ends. The CDR3 is made up of 13 amino acids. The CDR3 DNA reads as TGTGCCAGCACCCTGGACACGCGCACTGAAGCTTTCTTT. Encoded protein: CASTLDTRTEAFF.

The gene calls are TRBV7-9 and TRBJ2-7; the D gene is possibly TRBD2 (5 bases). V shed 3 bases and J shed 0 bases, with 6 bases lying between them. This CDR3 contains 13 residues. CDR1 and CDR2 from the germline V gene are SEHNR and FQNEAQ (reference sequence). CDR3 protein: CASSFGDSYEQYF. Written as DNA, the CDR3 is TGTGCCAGCAGCTTCGGGGACTCCTACGAGCAGTACTTC.

V gene TRBV27 combines with J gene TRBJ2-5; D unresolved. Trimming shortened V by 3 bases and J by 1 base, and 12 bases separated the two germline ends. The germline V gene encodes CDR1 MNHEY and CDR2 SMNVEV (reference sequence). This CDR3 has 15 amino acids. Here the CDR3 reads CASSFQAGIQETQYF. Written as DNA, the CDR3 is TGTGCCAGCAGTTTCCAAGCAGGTATCCAAGAGACCCAGTACTTC.

The chain recombines TRBV6-4 with TRBJ2-3; D is perhaps TRBD2 (7 bases). The CDR3 is 16 residues long. CDR1 and CDR2 from the germline V gene are MRHNA and SNTAGT. V shed 6 bases and J shed 3 bases, with 19 bases lying between them. The CDR3 sequence is CASRGGGPDGTDTQYF. The CDR3 DNA sequence: TGTGCCAGCAGAGGGGGAGGGCCGGATGGAACAGATACGCAGTATTTT.

The gene calls are TRBV21-1 and TRBJ2-2. TRBV21-1 is shown as a pseudogene. The length of the CDR3 is 16 residues. In DNA, the CDR3 is TGTGCCAGCAGTTCGGTGCGCGAGCTGGGCACCGGGGAGCTGTTTTTT. Translation: CASSSVRELGTGELFF.

V gene TRBV7-2 combines with J gene TRBJ2-3; D perhaps matches TRBD2 (6 bases). V was trimmed by 6 bases and J by 1 base, leaving 14 bases between them. The CDR3 is 15 amino acids. CDR1 and CDR2 (germline): SGHTA, FQGNSA. In DNA form, the CDR3 reads TGTGCCAGCAGACCAACGGGAGCGGGCACAGATACGCAGTATTTT. It codes for CASRPTGAGTDTQYF.

The chain combines TRBV27 with TRBJ2-5; possibly TRBD1 for D (5 bases). Per germline, CDR1 MNHEY and CDR2 SMNVEV (reference sequence). V lost 1 base and J 7 bases, leaving 10 bases between the germline ends. This CDR3 spans 13 amino acids. The CDR3 DNA is TGTGCCAGCAGTTTATTCGGTGGGGCGACCCAGTACTTC. Translated, it gives CASSLFGGATQYF.

This chain connects TRBV19 to TRBJ1-2; 8 bases are a match to TRBD1. Germline loops: CDR1 LNHDA, CDR2 SQIVND (reference sequence). This CDR3 contains 15 residues. With V trimmed by 5 bases and J by 6 bases, 11 bases remained unmatched. The DNA for the CDR3 is TGTGCCAGTAGTGTGGACAGGGAGCTGCCGGATGGCTACACCTTC. Translating gives CASSVDRELPDGYTF.

This chain uses TRBV10-3 with TRBJ2-5, with 7 bases aligning to TRBD2. The CDR3 is made up of 18 amino acids. V trimming: 2 bases; J trimming: 2 bases; junction bases outside the gene matches: 14. Germline V lookup: CDR1 ENHRY, CDR2 SYGVKD. This CDR3 reads CAISEKALRREPQETQYF. DNA of the CDR3: TGTGCCATCAGTGAGAAGGCGTTGCGGCGGGAGCCGCAAGAGACCCAGTACTTC.

The rearrangement uses TRBV6-5 and TRBJ1-1, with 8 bases identical to TRBD1. The V gene's germline CDR1 is MNHEY and CDR2 SVGAGI. This CDR3 is built from 15 residues. V dropped 0 bases and J dropped 5; count of bases not matched to a gene: 5. The CDR3 sequence: CASSYSSQGATEAFF. The CDR3, as DNA: TGTGCCAGCAGTTACTCGAGTCAGGGGGCGACTGAAGCTTTCTTT.